This T cell receptor beta chain is drawn from a study of OX40 agonist ivuxolimab in advanced cancers. Sequencing was performed with immunoSEQ multiplex PCR; in TCRdb, only in-frame clones are kept and a portion is missing. This table has about 73,000 clones, 88% appearing once. This CDR3 is built from 11 residues. Germline assignment: CDR1 SGHDT and CDR2 YYEEEE. V was shortened by 2 bases and J by 4 bases, with 3 bases between the two germline ends. This sequence was found in an adult with an advanced solid tumor such as melanoma, head and neck, liver or kidney cancer. The sequenced sample was CD4+ or CD8+ T cells sorted from blood, obtained in a trial of the OX40 agonist ivuxolimab. The chain is built from TRBV5-6 and TRBJ2-5, with no clear D. This CDR3 reads CASSFSETQYF. The CDR3 DNA reads TGTGCCAGCAGCTTTTCAGAGACCCAGTACTTC. Complete variable domain (other parts from reference TRBV5-6 and TRBJ2-5): DAGVTQSPTHLIKTRGQQVTLRCSPKSGHDTVSWYQQALGQGPQFIFQYYEEEERQRGNFPDRFSGHQFPNYSSELNVNALLLGDSALYLCASSFSETQYFGPGTRLLVL.